A single sample gave rise to the 32 T cell receptor beta chains below, sequenced in a study of T cell clonality in common variable immunodeficiency. Study-level points and caveats: Reportedly, TCR beta sequences from common variable immunodeficiency showed fewer deletions and N-nucleotide insertions.

Assay used: immunoSEQ multiplex PCR; TCRdb lists only in-frame clones, some missing. The sample counts about 19,000 clones, none seen once; the ten largest own over 6.5%. These receptors are not linked to any known antigen. Sequencing was performed on peripheral blood mononuclear cells. These receptors came from a human donor with common variable immunodeficiency.

With regard to this clone: Read sequence stops 3 residues before the CDR3 end, and the germline J gene provides the missing end. The rearrangement uses TRBV20-1 and TRBJ1-5; a possible D gene is TRBD1 (5 bases). Germline V lookup: CDR1 DFQATT, CDR2 SNEGSKA (reference sequence). The ends were cut back, 3 bases at V and 2 bases at J, with 11 bases in the middle. The CDR3 consists of 14 residues. CDR3 sequence reads: CSASPGGGNQPQHF. The covered CDR3 bases are TGCAGTGCTAGCCCCGGGGGTGGCAATCAGCCC.

This clone has a handful of counts. The CDR3 extends 3 residues past the end of the read, so its final part is completed from the germline J gene. The chain uses TRBV20-1 and TRBJ2-7; 10 nucleotides align to TRBD1. V shed 3 bases, J shed 6 bases, and the junction held 5 bases outside the gene matches. Germline CDR1 reads DFQATT; CDR2 reads SNEGSKA (reference sequence). This CDR3 is built from 13 residues. The CDR3 sequence is CSASRDRGLEQYF. The part of the CDR3 DNA that was read is TGCAGTGCTAGCCGAGACAGGGGGCTCGAG.

This clone showed up many times. The sequenced fragment ends 3 residues before the CDR3 boundary, so the rest is inferred from the germline J gene. The chain carries TRBV29-1 and TRBJ2-2; D call uncertain. The CDR3 totals 14 residues. Trimming left V 1 base short and J 0 bases short, with 6 bases between. CDR1 is SQVTM, CDR2 ANQGSEA, per germline. The CDR3 spells CSVEGRANTGELFF. The sequenced CDR3 bases are TGCAGCGTTGAAGGACGGGCGAACACCGGGGAG.

This clone was picked up many times. Read coverage stops 3 residues before the CDR3 terminus; the germline J gene supplies the remainder. V usage is TRBV2 and J usage is TRBJ2-7; 8 bases map to TRBD2. Germline loops: CDR1 SNHLY, CDR2 FYNNEI. V shed 4 bases, J shed 4 bases, and the junction held 9 bases outside the gene matches. The CDR3 is 15 residues long. The CDR3 bases that were read are TGTGCCAGCAGTGCCTCCCCCGGGGGGGCGTACGAG. Its protein is CASSASPGGAYE. The whole CDR3 reads CASSASPGGAYEQYF.

This clone was detected many times. The observed sequence ends 3 residues before the CDR3 terminus, with the missing tail filled in from the germline J gene. This chain joins TRBV7-3 and TRBJ2-3; 9 bases are a match to TRBD2. The ends lost 4 bases at V and 5 bases at J; junction bases unmatched: 10. This CDR3 is built from 16 residues. The germline V gene has CDR1 SGHTA and CDR2 FQGTGA. CDR3 in amino acids: CASSSKTSGDGDTQYF. The sequenced CDR3 bases are TGTGCCAGCAGCTCAAAGACTAGCGGCGACGGAGATACG. Full variable domain (remainder filled in from reference TRBV7-3 and TRBJ2-3): GAGVSQTPSNKVTEKGKYVELRCDPISGHTALYWYRQSLGQGPEFLIYFQGTGAADDSGLPNDRFFAVRPEGSVSTLKIQRTERGDSAVYLCASSSKTSGDGDTQYFGPGTRLTVL.

In this sample, this clone turned up many times. The CDR3 extends 3 residues past the end of the read, so its final part is completed from the germline J gene. The rearrangement links TRBV5-1 to TRBJ1-1, with a weak D call TRBD1 (6 bases). Trimming removed 4 bases at V and 4 bases at J, with 14 bases between. The germline CDR1 and CDR2 sequences are SGHRS and YFSETQ. The CDR3 totals 14 residues. The CDR3 DNA, read in part, is TGCGCCAGCAGCGCGGACCGGGACACCACTGAA. This sequence encodes CASSADRDTTE. The full CDR3 protein reads CASSADRDTTEAFF.

This clone was seen more than once but under ten times. The read gets to within 3 residues of the CDR3 end, and the germline J gene fills in the rest. This chain links TRBV7-2 with TRBJ2-4, with TRBD1 identical over 8 bases. The CDR3 has 15 residues. Germline V gene sequence: CDR1 SGHTA, CDR2 FQGNSA. The ends lost 6 bases at V and 6 bases at J; junction bases unmatched: 10. CDR3 in amino acids: CASRIDRGRLNIQYF. The CDR3 bases that were read are TGTGCCAGCAGGATTGACAGGGGACGTTTAAACATT.

A word on this clone: Read data end 3 residues before the CDR3 end; the end is taken from the germline J gene. V and J are TRBV29-1 and TRBJ2-7, with 9 nucleotides matching TRBD1. The CDR3 covers 15 residues. Trimming took 7 bases from V and 2 from J; bases not matched to a gene: 12. The germline CDR1 and CDR2 sequences are SQVTM and ANQGSEA. CDR3 bases read: TGCAGCGCCACGGGAGGACAGGGGCCTGCCTACGAG. It encodes CSATGGQGPAYE. The whole CDR3 region reads CSATGGQGPAYEQYF.

This clone showed up many times. The read terminates 3 residues before the CDR3 end, so the remaining end is supplied by the germline J gene. The rearrangement links TRBV4-2 to TRBJ1-1; 9 bases are a match to TRBD1. In germline, CDR1 is LGHNA, CDR2 YNFKEQ. J gave up 4 bases and V 4 bases, and 7 bases lay outside the gene matches. The CDR3 is 15 amino acids. The CDR3 DNA, read in part, is TGTGCCAGCAGCCGAGGGGACAGGGTGGGCACTGAA. Amino acid sequence: CASSRGDRVGTE. The CDR3 in full is CASSRGDRVGTEAFF.

CDR3 amino acids: CASSPDTNTGELFF. The CDR3 DNA, read in part, is TGCGCCAGCAGCCCGGACACCAACACCGGGGAG. The V gene is TRBV5-1, the J gene TRBJ2-2, with D possibly matching TRBD1 (5 bases). The read ends 3 residues shy of where the CDR3 ends; the end is completed using the germline J gene. V lost 4 bases and J 2 bases, leaving 9 bases between the germline ends. Per the germline V gene, CDR1 is SGHRS and CDR2 is YFSETQ. The CDR3 has 14 residues.

This clone showed up just a few times. The sequenced fragment ends 3 residues before the CDR3 boundary, so the rest is inferred from the germline J gene. J is TRBJ1-5 and V is TRBV2; TRBD1 might be the D (6 bases). Trimming cost V 7 bases and J 4 bases, with 14 bases left between them. Germline values: CDR1 SNHLY, CDR2 FYNNEI. The CDR3 runs to 14 residues. CDR3 loop: CASNGLQGNQPQHF. CDR3 DNA (partial): TGTGCCAGCAATGGGTTACAGGGTAATCAGCCC.

With regard to this clone: Sequence at one end of the junction differs from germline and may be a read error. The CDR3 extends 3 residues past the end of the read, so its final part is completed from the germline J gene. The chain carries TRBV7-7 and TRBJ2-2; 9 bases fit TRBD2. CDR1 and CDR2 from the germline V gene are SSHAT and FNYEAQ (reference sequence). The CDR3 contains 17 residues. The CDR3 here is CTSSLGAGGPGTGELFF. The CDR3 DNA, read in part, is TGTACCAGCAGCTTAGGCGCGGGAGGGCCTGGCACCGGGGAG.

This clone was observed a handful of times. Read data end 3 residues before the CDR3 end; the end is taken from the germline J gene. The rearrangement links TRBV6-2 or TRBV6-3 to TRBJ2-1, with TRBD1 matching 8 bases. Germline values: CDR1 MNHEY, CDR2 SVGEGT. V dropped 0 bases and J dropped 8; count of bases not matched to a gene: 9. This CDR3 contains 16 residues. CDR3 bases read: TGTGCCAGCAGTTACTCGGACAGGGCCGGAGGGGATGAG. Its translation is CASSYSDRAGGDE. The whole CDR3 is CASSYSDRAGGDEQFF.

This clone has a count of ten or more. The sequence runs out 3 residues before the end of the CDR3; the remainder is reconstructed from the germline J gene. The chain uses TRBV4-2 and TRBJ1-5; possible D gene TRBD1, 5 bases. CDR1 is LGHNA, CDR2 YNFKEQ, per germline. V lost 5 bases, J lost 5 bases, and 16 bases lay in between. The CDR3 is made up of 15 amino acids. CDR3 residues: CASSDAGRWDQPQHF. The part of the CDR3 DNA that was read is TGTGCCAGCAGCGACGCAGGGAGGTGGGATCAGCCC.

On this clone itself: The CDR3 is cut off 3 residues early in the read; its end comes from the germline J gene. V gene TRBV7-6 combines with J gene TRBJ2-2; D ambiguous. This CDR3 region has 15 residues. From germline, CDR1 is SGHVS and CDR2 FNYEAQ. V was cut by 6 bases and J by 0 bases, with 11 bases left in between. The CDR3 is CASSTVSSNTGELFF. CDR3 DNA, as far as it was read: TGTGCCAGCAGTACAGTGTCCTCGAACACCGGGGAG.

This clone was detected ten times or more. With the read ending 3 residues before the CDR3 end, the germline J gene is used to fill in that end. The chain joins TRBV23-1 to TRBJ1-5; tentative D call: TRBD1 (6 bases). TRBV23-1 is identified as an open reading frame with a role that is uncertain. The CDR3 runs to 14 residues. With 0 bases removed from V and 9 bases from J, the gap between germline ends came to 12 bases. CDR3 region: CASSQSEGDGPQHF. Incomplete CDR3 DNA: TGCGCCAGCAGTCAATCGGAGGGGGACGGGCCC.

This clone occurred many times. Sequencing ends 3 residues short of the CDR3 end; the germline J gene provides the rest. This chain connects TRBV4-1 to TRBJ1-6; the match to TRBD1 covers 7 bases. The CDR3 covers 14 residues. The V segment lost 6 bases and the J segment 8 bases; nucleotides outside the gene matches: 7. CDR1 MGHRA and CDR2 YSYEKL come from the germline V gene. The covered CDR3 bases are TGCGCCAGCAGGATGGGGGACAGTCATTCACCC. It yields the protein CASRMGDSHSP. In full, the CDR3 reads CASRMGDSHSPLHF.

This clone came up a few times. Read coverage stops 3 residues before the CDR3 terminus; the germline J gene supplies the remainder. The genes are TRBV6-2 or TRBV6-3 and TRBJ2-7, with TRBD2 matching over 11 bases. The germline gives CDR1 MNHEY, CDR2 SVGEGT. V lost 6 bases and J lost 3; bases outside the gene matches: 7. This CDR3 spans 15 amino acids. The covered CDR3 bases are TGTGCCAGCAGATCTGGGACTAGCGGTCACTACGAG. This translates into CASRSGTSGHYE. In full, the CDR3 is CASRSGTSGHYEQYF.

This clone was found a few times. The read halts 3 residues ahead of the CDR3 end, with the missing end drawn from the germline J gene. The chain joins TRBV7-2 to TRBJ2-5; a possible D gene is TRBD1 (5 bases). Between the trimmed V and J ends, which lost 4 bases and 2 bases, there was a span of 8 bases. The CDR3 has 13 amino acids. Germline CDR1 reads SGHTA; CDR2 reads FQGNSA. CDR3 DNA, as far as it was read: TGTGCCAGCAGCTCGGACATACAAGAGACC. It translates to CASSSDIQET. The CDR3 reads in full as CASSSDIQETQYF.

Concerning this clone itself: Read data end 3 residues before the CDR3 end; the end is taken from the germline J gene. The rearrangement links TRBV19 to TRBJ1-5; 10 positions match TRBD1. The V gene's germline CDR1 is LNHDA and CDR2 SQIVND (reference sequence). This CDR3 has 16 amino acids. V dropped 7 bases and J dropped 0; count of bases not matched to a gene: 6. The CDR3 protein is CASNGQGVNSNQPQHF. The covered CDR3 bases are TGTGCCAGTAATGGACAGGGGGTGAATAGCAATCAGCCC.

In this sample, this clone turned up a few times. The CDR3 reads CASFVRSYEQYF. The sequenced CDR3 bases are TGTGCCAGCTTTGTCCGTTCCTACGAG. This chain links TRBV2 with TRBJ2-7; no clear D gene. The read terminates 3 residues before the CDR3 end, so the remaining end is supplied by the germline J gene. The CDR3 contains 12 residues. Between the trimmed V and J ends, which lost 8 bases and 1 base, there was a span of 9 bases. Germline V CDR1 and CDR2: SNHLY, FYNNEI.

In regard to this clone: The read terminates 3 residues ahead of where the CDR3 ends, so the germline J gene completes it. The chain combines TRBV7-2 with TRBJ2-1, with TRBD2 as a possible D gene (5 bases). This CDR3 has 17 amino acids. Per germline, CDR1 SGHTA and CDR2 FQGNSA. V was pared by 0 bases and J by 4 bases, with 16 bases between. The CDR3 loop is CASSLAGSGGPYNEQFF. Incomplete CDR3 DNA: TGTGCCAGCAGCTTAGCGGGGAGCGGTGGACCGTACAATGAG. Full variable domain (missing parts from reference TRBV7-2 and TRBJ2-1): GAGVSQSPSNKVTEKGKDVELRCDPISGHTALYWYRQSLGQGLEFLIYFQGNSAPDKSGLPSDRFSAERTGGSVSTLTIQRTQQEDSAVYLCASSLAGSGGPYNEQFFGPGTRLTVL.

This clone was seen at least ten times. The read falls 3 residues short of the CDR3 end, and the missing part is taken from the germline J gene. The chain joins TRBV5-6 to TRBJ1-2, with D uncertain. Germline lookup yields CDR1 SGHDT and CDR2 YYEEEE. The CDR3 sequence is 12 residues long. The part of the CDR3 DNA that was read is TGTGCCAGCAGCCCGCGGAGTTCAGGC. Protein: CASSPRSSG. The entire CDR3 sequence reads CASSPRSSGYTF.

This clone has ten or more counts. The DNA ends 3 residues before the CDR3 does, and the rest of the CDR3 is filled in from the germline J gene. The V call is TRBV30, the J call TRBJ2-3; D gene unclear. Germline loops: CDR1 GTSNPN, CDR2 SVGIG (reference sequence). The germline V and J ends were trimmed by 4 bases and 1 base, with 9 bases remaining between them. The CDR3 covers 13 residues. CDR3 protein: CAWKPARTDTQYF. Incomplete CDR3 DNA: TGTGCCTGGAAACCCGCGCGCACAGATACG.

This clone was recorded at least ten times. The read falls 3 residues short of the CDR3 end, and the missing part is taken from the germline J gene. This sequence joins TRBV30 and TRBJ1-1; tentative D call: TRBD1 (5 bases). Trimming removed 3 bases from V and 4 bases from J, with 15 bases in between. Germline assignment: CDR1 GTSNPN and CDR2 SVGIG (reference sequence). The CDR3 totals 14 residues. The CDR3: CAWSIRGVFTEAFF. The covered CDR3 bases are TGTGCCTGGAGCATTAGGGGAGTTTTCACTGAA.

This clone was counted ten times or more. The DNA ends 3 residues before the CDR3 does, and the rest of the CDR3 is filled in from the germline J gene. The rearrangement links TRBV5-1 to TRBJ2-3; TRBD1 might be the D (6 bases). Looked up from germline, CDR1 is SGHRS and CDR2 is YFSETQ. Between the trimmed V and J ends, which lost 4 bases and 0 bases, there was a span of 15 bases. The CDR3 is made up of 16 amino acids. The CDR3 bases that were read are TGCGCCAGCAGCGAGGATAGACAGGCGAGCACAGATACG. Its translation is CASSEDRQASTDT. The whole CDR3 protein reads CASSEDRQASTDTQYF.

By frequency in the sample, this clone is large (0.1 to 1%). The CDR3 goes on 3 residues after the read ends, and that part is filled in from the germline J gene. The chain recombines TRBV7-8 with TRBJ2-7; 8 positions match TRBD2. CDR1 and CDR2 from the germline V gene are SGHVS and FQNEAQ. V shed 1 base, J shed 2 bases, and the junction held 1 base outside the gene matches. The CDR3 consists of 14 residues. CDR3 sequence reads: CASSLEGLAYEQYF. The covered CDR3 bases are TGTGCCAGCAGCTTAGAGGGACTAGCCTACGAG.

The sequenced CDR3 bases are TGTGCCAGCAGCTTCTGGGACTGGGGAAGTACG. This codes for CASSFWDWGST. The CDR3 in full is CASSFWDWGSTQYF. The genes are TRBV5-5 and TRBJ2-3, with D possibly matching TRBD2 (6 bases). The read ends 3 residues shy of where the CDR3 ends; the end is completed using the germline J gene. V was trimmed by 2 bases and J by 8 bases, leaving 15 bases between them. The germline V gene has CDR1 SGHKS and CDR2 YYEKEE (reference sequence). The CDR3 is 14 residues long. The full variable domain, with the rest looked up from reference TRBV5-5 and TRBJ2-3, is DAGVTQSPTHLIKTRGQQVTLRCSPISGHKSVSWYQQVLGQGPQFIFQYYEKEERGRGNFPDRFSARQFPNYSSELNVNALLLGDSALYLCASSFWDWGSTQYFGPGTRLTVL.

This clone is labeled as medium-sized. The read gets to within 3 residues of the CDR3 end, and the germline J gene fills in the rest. This chain joins TRBV29-1 and TRBJ2-5, with 9 bases that match TRBD2. Germline V CDR1 and CDR2: SQVTM, ANQGSEA. The CDR3 loop spans 15 amino acids. The ends lost 6 bases at V and 1 base at J; junction bases unmatched: 9. The covered CDR3 bases are TGCAGCGTAGGGCCTAGCGGGACCAGCCAAGAGACC. Its translation: CSVGPSGTSQET. The whole CDR3 region reads CSVGPSGTSQETQYF.

In this sample, this clone turned up many times. The CDR3 DNA, read in part, is TGTGCCAGCAGCTCTCTGGGACTAGCGGGGGGGTCTTCAGATACG. Its protein product is CASSSLGLAGGSSDT. The entire CDR3 reads CASSSLGLAGGSSDTQYF. The chain carries TRBV13 and TRBJ2-3, with 16 nucleotides matching TRBD2. Read coverage stops 3 residues before the CDR3 terminus; the germline J gene supplies the remainder. Germline-derived CDR1 and CDR2 are PRHDT and FYEKMQ (reference sequence). The J segment lost 4 bases and the V segment lost 4 bases, leaving 8 bases of the junction unmatched. The CDR3 has 18 amino acids.

This clone was counted a few times. The read ends 3 residues early relative to the CDR3; the germline J gene fills the gap. The chain links TRBV19 to TRBJ2-6; 8 bases align to TRBD1. The germline V gene encodes CDR1 LNHDA and CDR2 SQIVND (reference sequence). This CDR3 comprises 17 residues. V was clipped by 4 bases and J by 4 bases; unmatched bases: 9. This chain's CDR3 is CASSRGTGLSGANVLTF. Incomplete CDR3 DNA: TGTGCCAGTAGTAGAGGGACAGGACTGTCCGGGGCCAACGTC.

In its sample, this clone was seen a few times. The read ends 3 residues shy of where the CDR3 ends; the end is completed using the germline J gene. The V gene is TRBV7-2, the J gene TRBJ2-5; maybe TRBD2 (5 bases). V was cut by 5 bases and J by 0 bases, with 13 bases left in between. This CDR3 has 15 amino acids. Looked up from germline, CDR1 is SGHTA and CDR2 is FQGNSA. The sequenced CDR3 bases are TGTGCCAGCAGCCCGGCCCGGACTTACCAAGAGACC. Translated, it gives CASSPARTYQET. The CDR3 in its entirety is CASSPARTYQETQYF. The whole variable domain, filled in from reference TRBV7-2 and TRBJ2-5, reads GAGVSQSPSNKVTEKGKDVELRCDPISGHTALYWYRQSLGQGLEFLIYFQGNSAPDKSGLPSDRFSAERTGGSVSTLTIQRTQQEDSAVYLCASSPARTYQETQYFGPGTRLLVL.